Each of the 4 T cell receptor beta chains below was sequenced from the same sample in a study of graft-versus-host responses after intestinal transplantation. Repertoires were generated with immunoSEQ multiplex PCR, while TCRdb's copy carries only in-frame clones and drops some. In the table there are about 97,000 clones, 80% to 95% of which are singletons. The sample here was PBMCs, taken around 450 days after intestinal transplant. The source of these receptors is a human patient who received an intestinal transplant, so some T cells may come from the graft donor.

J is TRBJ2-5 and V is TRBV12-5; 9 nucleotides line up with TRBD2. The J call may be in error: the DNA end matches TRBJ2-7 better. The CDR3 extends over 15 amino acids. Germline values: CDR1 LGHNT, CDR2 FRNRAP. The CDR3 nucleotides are TGTGCTAGTGGTTTGGAGCGGGGGGTCTCCTACGAGCAGTACTTC. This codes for CASGLERGVSYEQYF.

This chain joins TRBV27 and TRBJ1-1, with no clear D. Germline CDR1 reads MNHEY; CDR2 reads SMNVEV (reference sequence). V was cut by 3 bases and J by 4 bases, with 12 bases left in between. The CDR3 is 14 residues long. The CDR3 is CASSFVYTATEAFF. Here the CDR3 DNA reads TGTGCCAGCAGTTTCGTGTACACGGCCACTGAAGCTTTCTTT.

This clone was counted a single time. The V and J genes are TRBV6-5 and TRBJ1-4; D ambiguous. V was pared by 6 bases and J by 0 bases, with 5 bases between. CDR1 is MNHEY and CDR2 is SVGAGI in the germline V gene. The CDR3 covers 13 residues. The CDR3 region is CASRRATNEKLFF. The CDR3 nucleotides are TGTGCCAGCAGGAGGGCAACTAATGAAAAACTGTTTTTT.

The CDR3, as DNA: TGCGCCAGCAGCTTGGGAGAGATCCGAGAGACCCAGTACTTC. Its protein product is CASSLGEIRETQYF. This chain uses TRBV5-1 with TRBJ2-5, with D hard to call. The V and J ends lost 0 bases and 4 bases respectively, with 10 bases between them. CDR3 length: 14 amino acids. Germline CDR1 and CDR2: SGHRS and YFSETQ.